Reported below is one T cell receptor (beta chain). Its antigen is still unknown. Per-base qualities were not stored, and no clone one base away is much larger. V ends up 5 bases short and J 7 bases short, with an unmatched junction base count of 8. From a lookup of the germline V gene, CDR1 and CDR2 are LGHNT and FRNRAP. The CDR3 starts with the cysteine, ends with the phenylalanine, and has 15 residues. The DNA shown is the 45-base CDR3, in frame from base 1. The data originate from a study of OX40 agonist ivuxolimab in advanced cancers. Regarding the study in general: Ivuxolimab, which targeted the costimulatory receptor OX40 (CD134), was an agonistic, fully human IgG2 monoclonal antibody. Intravenous ivuxolimab was administered to patients every 2 weeks at six dose levels: 0.01, 0.1, 0.3, 1.5, 3 and 10 mg/kg. Of the approximately 50 dose-escalation patients, hepatocellular carcinoma was present in roughly 19, melanoma in about 15, renal cell carcinoma in 9 and head and neck cancer in 9. A male proportion of about 79% and a mean age of roughly 55 years, ranging from roughly 20 to 80, were recorded for the dose-escalation cohort. Prior anti-PD-1, anti-PD-L1 or anti-CTLA-4 therapy was permitted, and checkpoint inhibitors had been received by roughly 42% of dose-escalation patients. Partial responses were achieved by three dose-escalation patients, of whom one had hepatocellular carcinoma and two had cutaneous melanoma. Peripheral TCRbeta sequencing was intended to test whether TCR sequence diversity was altered and clonal T-cell expansion was caused by ivuxolimab. The monotherapy dose-escalation portion (N of about 47 patients) of the phase I ivuxolimab trial is reported in the paper.

The paper as a whole reports these results and caveats: In partial responders in the 0.1-3.0 mg/kg groups, normalized peripheral clonal expansion was found to be among the lowest, especially among CD8+ T cells. At doses from 0.1 to 3.0 mg/kg, clonal expansion was seen in both CD4+ and CD8+ blood T cells between baseline and week 6. The antigen specificity of the clonally expanded peripheral T cells was not determined. Low levels of normalized T-cell clonal expansion were also shown by some nonresponding patients. After ivuxolimab, more expanded clones were found on average in CD8+ T cells than in CD4+ T cells.

Patients with autoimmune disease history or receiving systemic immunosuppression were excluded from the trial. Peripheral blood for TCR sequencing was drawn from every dose cohort at baseline, at cycle 4 day 1 and at cycle 7 day 1. Samples were obtained from an open-label, multicenter, first-in-human phase I dose-escalation trial of ivuxolimab. The trial enrolled adults with locally advanced or metastatic head and neck squamous cell, hepatocellular, melanoma or renal cell carcinoma. Before TCR sequencing, CD4+ and CD8+ T cells were separately sorted from peripheral blood. Genomic DNA was extracted from sorted cells for sequencing of the TCRbeta CDR3 region. TCRbeta CDR3 regions were sequenced using the immunoSEQ Assay. The table comes from immuneACCESS by way of TCRdb, which keeps in-frame sequences with V and J called. Part of the clones is missing from these tables; in studies checked, under half for an unresolved V gene and the rest for unknown reasons. For this sample the table gives tens of thousands of clones, of which about 91% were detected only once. Approximately 15% of the sample is in the top ten clones.

The source is an adult with an advanced solid tumor such as melanoma, head and neck, liver or kidney cancer. The V and J segments used are TRBV12-5 and TRBJ1-4, and TRBD1 aligns with 9 junction nucleotides. Source: CD4+ or CD8+ T cells sorted from blood, taken in a trial of the OX40 agonist ivuxolimab. The CDR3 corresponds to CASGQQTGGGEKLFF. The DNA reads as follows: TGTGCTAGTGGTCAACAGACAGGGGGGGGTGAAAAACTGTTTTTT.